This is a list of T cell receptor beta chains from one sample in a study of blood T cell repertoires in COVID-19. Sequencing was performed with immunoSEQ multiplex PCR; in TCRdb, only in-frame clones are kept and a portion is missing. The table includes about 110,000 clones, roughly 84% detected once. The sample was peripheral blood. These TCRs come from a woman older than 75 with active or convalescent COVID-19. Each CDR3 is given with its conserved first and last residue. Fields, in order: CDR3 DNA, CDR3 protein, D gene, clone size, J gene, V gene. A D gene is named only where the DNA matches it firmly. Clone size, where shown, is once, few, many, or a class for clones that have expanded.

cdr3_nt: TGTGCCAGCAGCCCCCGTCAAGGGGGATCCTACAATGAGCAGTTCTTC
cdr3_aa: CASSPRQGGSYNEQFF
d_call: .
clone_size: .
j_call: TRBJ2-1
v_call: TRBV7-9

cdr3_nt: TGTGCCAGCAGCTTAGGACAGACGGTAGGGGACACTGAAGCTTTCTTT
cdr3_aa: CASSLGQTVGDTEAFF
d_call: .
clone_size: .
j_call: TRBJ1-1
v_call: TRBV7-9

cdr3_nt: TGTGCCAGCAGCTTAGCGCGAGGAGGAGATGAGCAGTTCTTC
cdr3_aa: CASSLARGGDEQFF
d_call: .
clone_size: .
j_call: TRBJ2-1
v_call: TRBV7-9

cdr3_nt: TGTGCCAGCTCATCTTCCACAGGGGGGACCTACTCCTACGAGCAGTACTTC
cdr3_aa: CASSSSTGGTYSYEQYF
d_call: TRBD1
clone_size: .
j_call: TRBJ2-7
v_call: TRBV18

cdr3_nt: TGTGCCAGCAGTGCATCTAGCGGGGGGCAGTCCTACAATGAGCAGTTCTTC
cdr3_aa: CASSASSGGQSYNEQFF
d_call: TRBD2
clone_size: once
j_call: TRBJ2-1
v_call: TRBV6-4

cdr3_nt: TGTGCCATCAGAGGGACTAGCGGGGGCTCCTACAATGAGCAGTTCTTC
cdr3_aa: CAIRGTSGGSYNEQFF
d_call: TRBD2
clone_size: .
j_call: TRBJ2-1
v_call: TRBV10-3

cdr3_nt: TGTGCCAGCAGTTTAGTACTAGCGGGGGTCCAGTTCTTC
cdr3_aa: CASSLVLAGVQFF
d_call: TRBD2
clone_size: .
j_call: TRBJ2-1
v_call: TRBV27

cdr3_nt: TGTGCCAGCAGTTTATCCGGGACAGGGCTTTTCTACGAGCAGTACTTC
cdr3_aa: CASSLSGTGLFYEQYF
d_call: TRBD1
clone_size: .
j_call: TRBJ2-7
v_call: TRBV28

cdr3_nt: TGTGCCAGCGAGGCGGGGAGCCGCTACAATGAGCAGTTCTTC
cdr3_aa: CASEAGSRYNEQFF
d_call: .
clone_size: .
j_call: TRBJ2-1
v_call: TRBV2

cdr3_nt: TGTGCCAGCTCACCAAGAGCGGCCCAAGAGACCCAGTACTTC
cdr3_aa: CASSPRAAQETQYF
d_call: .
clone_size: few
j_call: TRBJ2-5
v_call: TRBV18

cdr3_nt: TGTGCCAGCAGCTCCCGGTGGGGGGGCGGGGAGACCCAGTACTTC
cdr3_aa: CASSSRWGGGETQYF
d_call: .
clone_size: .
j_call: TRBJ2-5
v_call: TRBV7-9

cdr3_nt: TGTGCCAGCTCAGGCCCCTCCCAGCCCCAGCATTTT
cdr3_aa: CASSGPSQPQHF
d_call: .
clone_size: few
j_call: TRBJ1-5
v_call: TRBV28

cdr3_nt: TGTGCCAGCAGTGAACAATCGGGACAGGGGCTATACGGCAATCAGCCCCAGCATTTT
cdr3_aa: CASSEQSGQGLYGNQPQHF
d_call: TRBD1
clone_size: .
j_call: TRBJ1-5
v_call: TRBV6-1

cdr3_nt: TGTGCCAGCAGATCGGACAGGGGGAGGTACGAGCAGTACTTC
cdr3_aa: CASRSDRGRYEQYF
d_call: TRBD1
clone_size: once
j_call: TRBJ2-7
v_call: TRBV19

cdr3_nt: TGTGCCAGCTTCCCAGGGACAGGGGCCAAAAACATTCAGTACTTC
cdr3_aa: CASFPGTGAKNIQYF
d_call: TRBD1
clone_size: few
j_call: TRBJ2-4
v_call: TRBV6-5

cdr3_nt: TGCGCCAGCAGCTTGCAGGGTTCAGACACCATATATTTT
cdr3_aa: CASSLQGSDTIYF
d_call: .
clone_size: once
j_call: TRBJ1-3
v_call: TRBV5-1

cdr3_nt: TGCGCCAGCACCGGCGGGGGGGCCCGGGAGACCCAGTACTTC
cdr3_aa: CASTGGGARETQYF
d_call: TRBD2
clone_size: .
j_call: TRBJ2-5
v_call: TRBV5-1

cdr3_nt: TGTGCCAGCAGCCATAATCCAGCGGGGACTGCTACCGAGCAGTACTTC
cdr3_aa: CASSHNPAGTATEQYF
d_call: TRBD2
clone_size: .
j_call: TRBJ2-7
v_call: TRBV11-1

cdr3_nt: TGCGCCAGCAGCGAACTAGCGGGAGTCACCGGGGAGCTGTTTTTT
cdr3_aa: CASSELAGVTGELFF
d_call: TRBD2
clone_size: few
j_call: TRBJ2-2
v_call: TRBV5-1

cdr3_nt: TGTGCCAGCAGCTTAGCAGGGTTGTACTACGAGCAGTACTTC
cdr3_aa: CASSLAGLYYEQYF
d_call: .
clone_size: .
j_call: TRBJ2-7
v_call: TRBV5-6

cdr3_nt: TGTGCCACCAGTCAGGGACAGGGATCCTACGAGCAGTACTTC
cdr3_aa: CATSQGQGSYEQYF
d_call: TRBD1
clone_size: .
j_call: TRBJ2-7
v_call: TRBV24-1

cdr3_nt: TGTGCCAGCAGCCTCCGGACAGCTAATCAGCCCCAGCATTTT
cdr3_aa: CASSLRTANQPQHF
d_call: .
clone_size: .
j_call: TRBJ1-5
v_call: TRBV6-5

cdr3_nt: TGTGCCAGCAGCCATGAACCGGGGACCCAGTACTTC
cdr3_aa: CASSHEPGTQYF
d_call: .
clone_size: .
j_call: TRBJ2-5
v_call: TRBV14

cdr3_nt: TGTGCCAGCAGTTTAATTGGGCGACCCCAACTGAACACTGAAGCTTTCTTT
cdr3_aa: CASSLIGRPQLNTEAFF
d_call: .
clone_size: .
j_call: TRBJ1-1
v_call: TRBV28

cdr3_nt: TGTGCCAGCACCAAAGGACCGGGCGGGCGAGGCTACACCTTC
cdr3_aa: CASTKGPGGRGYTF
d_call: .
clone_size: .
j_call: TRBJ1-2
v_call: TRBV6-5

cdr3_nt: TGTGCCAGCAGCCCCACCGGGACTAGCGGGAGAAACGAGCAGTTCTTC
cdr3_aa: CASSPTGTSGRNEQFF
d_call: TRBD2
clone_size: .
j_call: TRBJ2-1
v_call: TRBV7-9

cdr3_nt: TGTGCCAGCAGCTTAAGACTGGGCTACAATGAGCAGTTCTTC
cdr3_aa: CASSLRLGYNEQFF
d_call: .
clone_size: .
j_call: TRBJ2-1
v_call: TRBV7-9

cdr3_nt: TGTGCCAGTAGTCCGGGGGGTAATCAGCCCCAGCATTTT
cdr3_aa: CASSPGGNQPQHF
d_call: .
clone_size: .
j_call: TRBJ1-5
v_call: TRBV19

cdr3_nt: TGTGCCAGCAGCGTGGGGGGACAGCTTTTCTCTGGAAACACCATATATTTT
cdr3_aa: CASSVGGQLFSGNTIYF
d_call: TRBD1
clone_size: .
j_call: TRBJ1-3
v_call: TRBV7-8

cdr3_nt: TGTGCCAGCACAGACAGGGCGGGCAATCAGCCCCAGCATTTT
cdr3_aa: CASTDRAGNQPQHF
d_call: TRBD1
clone_size: .
j_call: TRBJ1-5
v_call: TRBV28

cdr3_nt: TGTGCCAGCAGCTTATTAGGCCAGGGGGTGGAAGAGACCCAGTACTTC
cdr3_aa: CASSLLGQGVEETQYF
d_call: TRBD1
clone_size: once
j_call: TRBJ2-5
v_call: TRBV7-3

cdr3_nt: TGCGCCAGCGGGGCGACACTTATGAACACTGAAGCTTTCTTT
cdr3_aa: CASGATLMNTEAFF
d_call: .
clone_size: few
j_call: TRBJ1-1
v_call: TRBV5-1

cdr3_nt: TGTGCCAGCAGTCCGGACAGGGCGGGTGGCTACACCTTC
cdr3_aa: CASSPDRAGGYTF
d_call: TRBD1
clone_size: .
j_call: TRBJ1-2
v_call: TRBV6-5

cdr3_nt: TGCGCCAGCAGCCTTCCGGGACAGGGTGGTGAGACCCAGTACTTC
cdr3_aa: CASSLPGQGGETQYF
d_call: TRBD1
clone_size: .
j_call: TRBJ2-5
v_call: TRBV4-1

cdr3_nt: TGCGCCAGCAGCTCCGGGGGCCAAGAGACCCAGTACTTC
cdr3_aa: CASSSGGQETQYF
d_call: .
clone_size: .
j_call: TRBJ2-5
v_call: TRBV5-1

cdr3_nt: TGTGCCAGCAGGGGGGGGGATTTAATGGACACTGAAGCTTTCTTT
cdr3_aa: CASRGGDLMDTEAFF
d_call: .
clone_size: .
j_call: TRBJ1-1
v_call: TRBV28

cdr3_nt: TGCAGCGCGAGGCGAGGACAGCAAGAGACCCAGTACTTC
cdr3_aa: CSARRGQQETQYF
d_call: .
clone_size: .
j_call: TRBJ2-5
v_call: TRBV29-1

cdr3_nt: TGTGCCAGCAGAGTGACAGAGAACACTGAAGCTTTCTTT
cdr3_aa: CASRVTENTEAFF
d_call: .
clone_size: once
j_call: TRBJ1-1
v_call: TRBV2

cdr3_nt: TGCGCCAGCAGCTTGTTCAGGGAAAGTGGTTCACCCCTCCACTTT
cdr3_aa: CASSLFRESGSPLHF
d_call: .
clone_size: .
j_call: TRBJ1-6
v_call: TRBV5-1

cdr3_nt: TGTGCCAGCAGTTCAGGGGTGGCCCTGGGCTACACCTTC
cdr3_aa: CASSSGVALGYTF
d_call: .
clone_size: .
j_call: TRBJ1-2
v_call: TRBV12-3/TRBV12-4